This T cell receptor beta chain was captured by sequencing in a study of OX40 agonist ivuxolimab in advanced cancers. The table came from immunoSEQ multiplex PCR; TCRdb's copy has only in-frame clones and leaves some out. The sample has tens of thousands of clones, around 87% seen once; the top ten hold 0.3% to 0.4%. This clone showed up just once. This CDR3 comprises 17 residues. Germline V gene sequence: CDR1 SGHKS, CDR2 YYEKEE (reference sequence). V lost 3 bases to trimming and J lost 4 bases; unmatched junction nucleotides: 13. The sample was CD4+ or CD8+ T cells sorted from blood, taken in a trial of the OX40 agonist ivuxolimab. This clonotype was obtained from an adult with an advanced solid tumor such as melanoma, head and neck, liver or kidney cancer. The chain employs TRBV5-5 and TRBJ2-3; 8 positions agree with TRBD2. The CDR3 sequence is CASSYTVSGSRPDTQYF. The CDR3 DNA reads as TGTGCCAGCAGCTACACCGTGAGCGGGAGTCGTCCAGATACGCAGTATTTT.